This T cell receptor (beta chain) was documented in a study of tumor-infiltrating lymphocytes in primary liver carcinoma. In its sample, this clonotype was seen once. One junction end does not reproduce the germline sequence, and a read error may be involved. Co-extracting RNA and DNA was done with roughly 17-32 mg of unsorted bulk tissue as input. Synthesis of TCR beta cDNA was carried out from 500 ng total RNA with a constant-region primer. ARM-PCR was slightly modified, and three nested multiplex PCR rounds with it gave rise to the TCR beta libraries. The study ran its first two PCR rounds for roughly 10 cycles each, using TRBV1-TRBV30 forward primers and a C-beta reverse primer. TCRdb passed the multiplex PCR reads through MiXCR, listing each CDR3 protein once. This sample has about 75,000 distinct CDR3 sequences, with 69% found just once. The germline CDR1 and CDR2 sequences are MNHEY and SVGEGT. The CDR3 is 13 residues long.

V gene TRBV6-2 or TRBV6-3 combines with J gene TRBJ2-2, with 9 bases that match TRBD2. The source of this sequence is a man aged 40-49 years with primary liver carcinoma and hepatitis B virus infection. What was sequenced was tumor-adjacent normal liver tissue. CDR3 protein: CARSYFLSGGMFF. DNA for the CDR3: TGTGCCAGAAGTTACTTCTTAAGCGGGGGGATGTTTTTT.